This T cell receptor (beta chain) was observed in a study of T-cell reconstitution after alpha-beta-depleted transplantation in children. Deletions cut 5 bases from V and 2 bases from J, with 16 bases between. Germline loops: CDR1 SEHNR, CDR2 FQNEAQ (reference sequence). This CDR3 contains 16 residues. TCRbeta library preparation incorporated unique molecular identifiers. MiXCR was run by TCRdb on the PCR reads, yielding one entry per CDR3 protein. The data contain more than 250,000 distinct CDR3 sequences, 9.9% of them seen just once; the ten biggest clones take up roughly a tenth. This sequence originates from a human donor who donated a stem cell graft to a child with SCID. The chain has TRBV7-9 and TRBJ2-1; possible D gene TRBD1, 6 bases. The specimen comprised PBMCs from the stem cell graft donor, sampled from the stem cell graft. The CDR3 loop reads CASSGEQGFPYNEQFF. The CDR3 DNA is TGTGCCAGCAGCGGAGAACAGGGATTTCCCTACAATGAGCAGTTCTTC.